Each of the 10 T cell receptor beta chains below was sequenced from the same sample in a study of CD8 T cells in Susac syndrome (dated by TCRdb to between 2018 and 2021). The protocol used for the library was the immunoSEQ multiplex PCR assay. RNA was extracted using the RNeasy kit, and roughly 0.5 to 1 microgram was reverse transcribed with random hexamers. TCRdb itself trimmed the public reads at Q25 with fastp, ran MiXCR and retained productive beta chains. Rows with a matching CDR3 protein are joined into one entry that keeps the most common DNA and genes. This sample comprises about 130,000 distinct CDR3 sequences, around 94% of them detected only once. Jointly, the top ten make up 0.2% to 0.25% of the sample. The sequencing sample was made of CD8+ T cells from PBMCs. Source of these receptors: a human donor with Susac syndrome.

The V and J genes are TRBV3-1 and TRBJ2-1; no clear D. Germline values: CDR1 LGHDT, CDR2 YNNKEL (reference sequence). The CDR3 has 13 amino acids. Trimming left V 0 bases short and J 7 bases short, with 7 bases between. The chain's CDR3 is CASSQDRENEQFF. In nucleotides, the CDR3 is TGTGCCAGCAGCCAAGATAGAGAAAATGAGCAGTTCTTC.

CDR3 DNA: TGTGCCAGCGGACCGGGACAGGGTTCCTACGAGCAGTACTTC. It specifies CASGPGQGSYEQYF. The chain has TRBV6-5 and TRBJ2-7; 9 bases fit TRBD1. The CDR3 contains 14 residues. Germline values: CDR1 MNHEY, CDR2 SVGAGI. After removal of 8 bases from V and 1 base from J, the junction contained 6 bases not matched to a gene.

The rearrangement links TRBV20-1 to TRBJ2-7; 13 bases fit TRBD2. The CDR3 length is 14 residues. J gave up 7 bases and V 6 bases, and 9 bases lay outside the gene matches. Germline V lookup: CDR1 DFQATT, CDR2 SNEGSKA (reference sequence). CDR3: CSARGLAGAGEQYF. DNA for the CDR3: TGCAGTGCCCGCGGACTAGCGGGGGCTGGAGAGCAGTACTTC.

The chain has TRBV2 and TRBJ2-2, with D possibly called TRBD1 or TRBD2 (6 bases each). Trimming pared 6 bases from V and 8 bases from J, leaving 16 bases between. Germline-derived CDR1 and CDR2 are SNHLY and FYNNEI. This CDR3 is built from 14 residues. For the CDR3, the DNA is TGTGCCAGCAGGAAGGGGGGAGCGACGGGGGAGCTGTTTTTT. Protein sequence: CASRKGGATGELFF.

The CDR3 DNA sequence: TGTGCCACCAGTGATTATCGCTCAGATACGCAGTATTTT. Translation gives CATSDYRSDTQYF. The V and J genes are TRBV24-1 and TRBJ2-3; D not certain. The germline gives CDR1 KGHDR, CDR2 SFDVKD. The ends were cut back, 2 bases at V and 4 bases at J, with 6 bases in the middle. The CDR3 consists of 13 residues.

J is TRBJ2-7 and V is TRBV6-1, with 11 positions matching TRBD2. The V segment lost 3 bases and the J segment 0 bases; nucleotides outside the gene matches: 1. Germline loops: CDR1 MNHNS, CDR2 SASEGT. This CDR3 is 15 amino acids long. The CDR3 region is CASSELAGGSYEQYF. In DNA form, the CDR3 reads TGTGCCAGCAGTGAGCTAGCGGGGGGCTCCTACGAGCAGTACTTC.

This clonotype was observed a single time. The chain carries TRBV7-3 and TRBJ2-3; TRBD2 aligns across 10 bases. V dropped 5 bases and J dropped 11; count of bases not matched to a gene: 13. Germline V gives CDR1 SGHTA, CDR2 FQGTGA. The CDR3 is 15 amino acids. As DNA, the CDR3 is TGTGCCAGCAGCCCAGGACTAGCGGACCCGGATGGGCAGTATTTT. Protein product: CASSPGLADPDGQYF.

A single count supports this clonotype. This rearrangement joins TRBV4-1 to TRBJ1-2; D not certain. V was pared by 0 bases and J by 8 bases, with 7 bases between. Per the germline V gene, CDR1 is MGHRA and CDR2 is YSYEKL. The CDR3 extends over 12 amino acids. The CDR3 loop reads CASSQDGVGYTF. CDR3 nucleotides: TGCGCCAGCAGCCAAGACGGCGTGGGCTACACCTTC.

CDR3 nucleotides: TGTGCCAGCTCACCAAGCACGTCCTACGAGCAGTACTTC. The encoded protein is CASSPSTSYEQYF. This rearrangement joins TRBV18 to TRBJ2-7, with unresolved D. V shed 2 bases and J shed 1 base, with 6 bases lying between them. Per the germline V gene, CDR1 is KGHSH and CDR2 is LQKENI. CDR3 length: 13 residues.

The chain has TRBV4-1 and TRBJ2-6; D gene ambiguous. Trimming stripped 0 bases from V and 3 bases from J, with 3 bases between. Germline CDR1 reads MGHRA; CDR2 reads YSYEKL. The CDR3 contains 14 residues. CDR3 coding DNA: TGCGCCAGCAGCCAAGATTATGGGGCCAACGTCCTGACTTTC. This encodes CASSQDYGANVLTF.